This TCR beta chain was profiled in a study of cytomegalovirus exposure and HLA in healthy donors. Overall study context: About 79 million unique TCRs from HLA-typed donors were held in an early data release.

The primer mix had 60 Vbeta and 13 Jbeta primers. Clones were read by immunoSEQ multiplex PCR, and TCRdb kept only the in-frame ones, dropping some. The sample totals 130,000 or so clones. CDR1 and CDR2 from the germline V gene are LNHDA and SQIVND (reference sequence). The CDR3 is 14 amino acids. The V end lost 2 bases, the J end lost 0 bases, and 5 bases lay between the germline ends. The sequenced sample consisted of PBMCs. This TCR came from a woman aged 60-75 years in good health and CMV-seronegative. The chain employs TRBV19 and TRBJ1-5; tentative D call: TRBD1 (5 bases). DNA for the CDR3: TGTGCCAGTAGTATACAGGGTAGCAATCAGCCCCAGCATTTT. It specifies CASSIQGSNQPQHF.